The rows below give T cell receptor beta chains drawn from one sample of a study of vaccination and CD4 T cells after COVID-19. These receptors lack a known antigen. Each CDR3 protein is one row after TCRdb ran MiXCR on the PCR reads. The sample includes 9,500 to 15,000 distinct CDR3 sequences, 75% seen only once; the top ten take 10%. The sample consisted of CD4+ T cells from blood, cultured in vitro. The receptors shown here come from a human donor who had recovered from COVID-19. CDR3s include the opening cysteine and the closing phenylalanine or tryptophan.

CASSPDRVGELFF TRBJ2-2 TRBV7-9
CASSLIQGPAIEQYF TRBJ2-7 TRBV7-9
CASSLSVAGTGQETQYF TRBJ2-5 TRBV7-6
CASSPKGRYNQPQHF TRBJ1-5 TRBV12-3/TRBV12-4
CASSREGLRTDTQYF TRBJ2-3 TRBV6-4
CASSGDSYQETQYF TRBJ2-5 TRBV5-6
CASSSLRVNTEAFF TRBJ1-1 TRBV28
CSASPDGYTF TRBJ1-2 TRBV20-1
CASSLARLAVSTDTQYF TRBJ2-3 TRBV7-2
CATRAGLAGGPNEQFF TRBJ2-1 TRBV24-1
CATSDPGLADTYNEQFF TRBJ2-1 TRBV24-1
CASEFGNTEAFF TRBJ1-1 TRBV7-9
CASSLIGLAYTGELFF TRBJ2-2 TRBV7-2
CSASPAHPSKGGYTF TRBJ1-2 TRBV20-1
CSAGGGNSNQPQHF TRBJ1-5 TRBV20-1
CASSLTGQGNSPLHF TRBJ1-6 TRBV7-9
CASSIDGGGPQHF TRBJ1-5 TRBV6-2/TRBV6-3
CSASVGTYNSPLHF TRBJ1-6 TRBV20-1
CASSPQGGIQYF TRBJ2-4 TRBV11-3
CASSQIEGHSPLHF TRBJ1-6 TRBV21-1
CSARPPGLAGYEQFF TRBJ2-1 TRBV20-1
CASRWGDREGEQYF TRBJ2-7 TRBV28
CSASIAVQETQYF TRBJ2-5 TRBV20-1
CASSYPPGNTIYF TRBJ1-3 TRBV6-5
CASSAAAGLNEKLFF TRBJ1-4 TRBV7-2
CASRPNRDRGVEQYF TRBJ2-7 TRBV11-1
CSARQPAGASEQFF TRBJ2-1 TRBV20-1
CASSYGGDTQPQHF TRBJ1-5 TRBV6-5
CASSHLGTQGNQPQHF TRBJ1-5 TRBV6-1
CASSIQRGSHQPQHF TRBJ1-5 TRBV19
CASSLALPSGQPQHF TRBJ1-5 TRBV7-2
CASSVGTGPNQPQHF TRBJ1-5 TRBV9
CASSESLAVYEQYF TRBJ2-7 TRBV25-1
CSARRTGDGYTF TRBJ1-2 TRBV20-1
CASSQGTALNQPQHF TRBJ1-5 TRBV4-3
CASSYPGQGDGYTF TRBJ1-2 TRBV6-5
CASSLAGQVHGYTF TRBJ1-2 TRBV7-2
CATSRDRGYEQYF TRBJ2-7 TRBV15
CATSDFEGSGTSGTGGELFF TRBJ2-2 TRBV24-1
CSVPPGRSSYGYTF TRBJ1-2 TRBV29-1
CASSERERTNTGELFF TRBJ2-2 TRBV7-8
CASSFPFSGQGGMNTEAFF TRBJ1-1 TRBV27